One and the same sample provided the 29 T cell receptor beta chains below, sequenced in a study of OX40 agonist ivuxolimab in advanced cancers. The table came from immunoSEQ multiplex PCR; TCRdb's copy has only in-frame clones and leaves some out. The profile shows 30,000 to 35,000 clones, around nine tenths of them singletons. The starting material was CD4+ or CD8+ T cells sorted from blood, obtained in a trial of the OX40 agonist ivuxolimab. The receptors shown here come from an adult with an advanced solid tumor such as melanoma, head and neck, liver or kidney cancer.

The rearrangement links TRBV5-4 to TRBJ2-1; 8 bases align to TRBD1. From germline, CDR1 is SGHNT and CDR2 YYREEE (reference sequence). Trimming took 1 base from V and 8 from J; bases not matched to a gene: 11. CDR3 length: 16 residues. The CDR3 nucleotides are TGTGCCAGCAGCTTGTACGGCAGGACAGGGATCGATGAGCAGTTCTTC. Its translation: CASSLYGRTGIDEQFF.

The rearrangement joins TRBV29-1 to TRBJ2-3; 10 nucleotides line up with TRBD2. CDR3 length: 15 residues. CDR1 and CDR2 (germline): SQVTM, ANQGSEA. Trimming took 2 bases from V and 11 from J; bases not matched to a gene: 13. The CDR3 region is CSVELGSLAGSEQYF. The CDR3 nucleotides read TGCAGCGTTGAATTGGGATCACTAGCGGGGTCGGAGCAGTATTTT.

This clone was recorded only once. The chain couples TRBV9 to TRBJ1-4; D may be TRBD1 (6 bases). CDR1 and CDR2 from the germline V gene are SGDLS and YYNGEE. This CDR3 comprises 17 residues. The V and J ends lost 1 base and 0 bases respectively, with 13 bases between them. As DNA, the CDR3 is TGTGCCAGCAGCGTAAAGGGGGAGGTGACAACTAATGAAAAACTGTTTTTT. Translated: CASSVKGEVTTNEKLFF.

This chain uses TRBV14 with TRBJ2-7; D is possibly TRBD1 (5 bases). Trimming took off 2 bases at V and 4 bases at J, with 9 bases between the two ends. Germline loops: CDR1 SGHDN, CDR2 FVKESK. The CDR3 is 13 residues long. CDR3 sequence reads: CASSQYSGYEQYF. DNA for the CDR3: TGTGCCAGCAGCCAATACTCAGGGTACGAGCAGTACTTC.

The gene calls are TRBV28 and TRBJ1-3, with D possibly TRBD1 on 6 matching bases. Trimming took off 3 bases at V and 1 base at J, with 10 bases between the two ends. The CDR3 length is 15 residues. The V gene's germline CDR1 is MDHEN and CDR2 SYDVKM. CDR3: CASSFRGASGNTIYF. CDR3 in DNA: TGTGCCAGCAGTTTTAGGGGGGCGTCTGGAAACACCATATATTTT.

The V and J genes are TRBV29-1 and TRBJ2-6; D is perhaps TRBD1 (5 bases). Trimming removed 5 bases from V and 0 bases from J, with 20 bases in between. Per the germline V gene, CDR1 is SQVTM and CDR2 is ANQGSEA. This CDR3 is 18 amino acids long. CDR3 amino acids: CSVQGARDSSSGANVLTF. CDR3 DNA sequence: TGCAGCGTTCAAGGCGCCAGAGACAGTAGCTCTGGGGCCAACGTCCTGACTTTC.

This rearrangement joins TRBV27 to TRBJ2-1; tentatively, D is TRBD2 (6 bases). The germline V gene encodes CDR1 MNHEY and CDR2 SMNVEV (reference sequence). The V gene lost 2 bases and the J gene lost 6 bases, with 14 bases spanning the gap. This CDR3 has 15 amino acids. The CDR3 nucleotides are TGTGCCAGCAGTTTAGGGGGGACGGGGGTCAATGAGCAGTTCTTC. It specifies CASSLGGTGVNEQFF.

The chain joins TRBV6-1 to TRBJ1-2, with D unclear. Trimming took off 7 bases at V and 3 bases at J, with 12 bases between the two ends. The germline CDR1 and CDR2 sequences are MNHNS and SASEGT. This CDR3 has 13 amino acids. This chain's CDR3 is CASKAGRDYGYTF. The DNA of the CDR3 is TGTGCCAGCAAGGCGGGCCGGGACTATGGCTACACCTTC.

This clone is medium-sized. The genes are TRBV6-5 and TRBJ1-1; D is undetermined. Germline CDR1 is MNHEY and CDR2 is SVGAGI. Trimming cost V 2 bases and J 2 bases, with 9 bases left between them. CDR3 length equals 14 residues. CDR3 sequence: CASSYGPGNTEAFF. In DNA, the CDR3 is TGTGCCAGCAGTTACGGTCCGGGTAACACTGAAGCTTTCTTT.

This sequence joins TRBV7-8 and TRBJ2-7; D may match TRBD1 or TRBD2 (5 bases each). The V gene lost 3 bases and the J gene lost 2 bases, with 14 bases spanning the gap. Germline V gene lookup returns CDR1 SGHVS and CDR2 FQNEAQ. The CDR3 spans 15 residues. The CDR3 DNA sequence: TGTGCCAGCAGCTTGTATCGGGGCGGAACCTACGAGCAGTACTTC. Translating it yields CASSLYRGGTYEQYF.

The chain uses TRBV2 and TRBJ1-1, with D perhaps TRBD1 (6 bases). The CDR3 has 15 residues. Germline lookup yields CDR1 SNHLY and CDR2 FYNNEI. The germline V and J ends were trimmed by 5 bases and 3 bases, with 16 bases remaining between them. CDR3 coding DNA: TGTGCCAGCAGTTTATCGGGGCCAGGGGACACTGAAGCTTTCTTT. Translation gives CASSLSGPGDTEAFF.

The CDR3 DNA is TGTGCCAGCAGTTTAATCCTCGGAGGGGTCACTGATACGCAGTATTTT. This encodes CASSLILGGVTDTQYF. This sequence joins TRBV27 and TRBJ2-3; D possibly corresponds to TRBD2 (6 bases). The CDR3 has 16 residues. The ends were cut back, 2 bases at V and 6 bases at J, with 18 bases in the middle. CDR1 is MNHEY and CDR2 is SMNVEV in the germline V gene (reference sequence).

This rearrangement joins TRBV6-5 to TRBJ2-7; D possibly corresponds to TRBD1 (6 bases). V was cut by 2 bases and J by 2 bases, with 10 bases left in between. This CDR3 is 14 amino acids long. Germline assignment: CDR1 MNHEY and CDR2 SVGAGI. CDR3: CASSYGGFTYEQYF. The CDR3 DNA follows: TGTGCCAGCAGTTACGGGGGCTTCACCTACGAGCAGTACTTC.

This clone was recorded a few times. The rearrangement links TRBV6-5 to TRBJ2-5; D gene uncertain. The length of the CDR3 is 12 residues. CDR1 and CDR2 from the germline V gene are MNHEY and SVGAGI. The ends were cut back, 7 bases at V and 4 bases at J, with 10 bases in the middle. The CDR3 sequence is CASKDMGETQYF. The CDR3 DNA is TGTGCCAGCAAGGATATGGGAGAGACCCAGTACTTC.

The CDR3 is CASSLEWQSTDTQYF. The CDR3 DNA reads as TGTGCCAGCAGCTTAGAATGGCAGAGCACAGATACGCAGTATTTT. V usage is TRBV7-6 and J usage is TRBJ2-3; D is unresolved. Trimming took 1 base from V and 0 from J, leaving 8 bases between them. Germline lookup yields CDR1 SGHVS and CDR2 FNYEAQ. The CDR3 contains 15 residues.

V gene TRBV15 combines with J gene TRBJ1-3; no clear D. The CDR3 contains 15 residues. V gave up 4 bases and J gave up 2 bases, with 12 bases separating them. The germline V gene has CDR1 LNHNV and CDR2 YYDKDF (reference sequence). The CDR3 region has the DNA TGTGCCACCAGCAACCTGCCAACGGCTGGAAACACCATATATTTT. This encodes CATSNLPTAGNTIYF.

The chain links TRBV7-2 to TRBJ2-7, with D unclear. The germline V gene encodes CDR1 SGHTA and CDR2 FQGNSA. The V gene lost 0 bases and the J gene lost 4 bases, with 10 bases spanning the gap. The CDR3 covers 14 residues. In nucleotides, the CDR3 is TGTGCCAGCAGCTTAGCAGGGTCTGAGTACGAGCAGTACTTC. Translated, it gives CASSLAGSEYEQYF.

The chain recombines TRBV11-2 with TRBJ2-5, with D possibly matching TRBD1 (6 bases). The germline V gene encodes CDR1 SGHAT and CDR2 FQNNGV. This CDR3 spans 14 amino acids. Deletions cut 5 bases from V and 5 bases from J, with 15 bases between. For the CDR3, the DNA is TGTGCCAGCAGCCCTCCCAATAGGGGGGAGACCCAGTACTTC. It encodes CASSPPNRGETQYF. The full variable domain, with the rest looked up from reference TRBV11-2 and TRBJ2-5, is EAGVAQSPRYKIIEKRQSVAFWCNPISGHATLYWYQQILGQGPKLLIQFQNNGVVDDSQLPKDRFSAERLKGVDSTLKIQPAKLEDSAVYLCASSPPNRGETQYFGPGTRLLVL.

This sequence joins TRBV19 and TRBJ1-1; maybe TRBD1 (5 bases). The V end lost 4 bases, the J end lost 7 bases, and 7 bases lay between the germline ends. The CDR3 is 11 residues long. Germline CDR1 reads LNHDA; CDR2 reads SQIVND (reference sequence). CDR3 sequence reads: CASSTQDEAFF. CDR3 nucleotides: TGTGCCAGTAGTACACAGGATGAAGCTTTCTTT.

This rearrangement joins TRBV19 to TRBJ1-5; a weak D match, TRBD1 (6 bases). Germline V gene sequence: CDR1 LNHDA, CDR2 SQIVND (reference sequence). This CDR3 comprises 17 residues. V gave up 5 bases and J gave up 0 bases, with 17 bases separating them. The CDR3 nucleotides read TGTGCCAGTAGTCCACAATCGGGACAATATAGCAATCAGCCCCAGCATTTT. Its protein product is CASSPQSGQYSNQPQHF.

This chain uses TRBV7-9 with TRBJ2-2; D not resolved. Trimming removed 3 bases at V and 6 bases at J, with 5 bases between. The CDR3 is 12 amino acids. Germline CDR1 SEHNR, CDR2 FQNEAQ (reference sequence). The CDR3 is CASSFGAGELFF. For the CDR3, the DNA is TGTGCCAGCAGCTTTGGAGCCGGGGAGCTGTTTTTT.

The rearrangement links TRBV11-2 to TRBJ2-1, with a tentative D call TRBD2 (6 bases). This CDR3 comprises 15 residues. Germline V CDR1 and CDR2: SGHAT, FQNNGV. Trimming stripped 4 bases from V and 0 bases from J, with 10 bases between. The CDR3 sequence: CASSWDGSSYNEQFF. The CDR3 DNA reads as TGTGCCAGCAGCTGGGACGGGAGCTCCTACAATGAGCAGTTCTTC.

The chain carries TRBV11-2 and TRBJ1-5, with a tentative D call TRBD1 (5 bases). Per the germline V gene, CDR1 is SGHAT and CDR2 is FQNNGV. With 6 bases removed from V and 4 bases from J, the gap between germline ends came to 13 bases. CDR3 length: 14 amino acids. Written as DNA, the CDR3 is TGTGCCAGCAGTTCGGGGGTGGGGAATCAGCCCCAGCATTTT. It translates to CASSSGVGNQPQHF. Variable domain in full (rest from reference TRBV11-2 and TRBJ1-5): EAGVAQSPRYKIIEKRQSVAFWCNPISGHATLYWYQQILGQGPKLLIQFQNNGVVDDSQLPKDRFSAERLKGVDSTLKIQPAKLEDSAVYLCASSSGVGNQPQHFGDGTRLSIL.

The rearrangement uses TRBV27 and TRBJ2-2; unclear D gene. Between the trimmed V and J ends, which lost 3 bases and 2 bases, there was a span of 1 base. There are 12 residues in the CDR3. CDR1 MNHEY and CDR2 SMNVEV come from the germline V gene (reference sequence). The CDR3 here is CASSFNTGELFF. The DNA for the CDR3 is TGTGCCAGCAGTTTTAACACCGGGGAGCTGTTTTTT.

The chain couples TRBV28 to TRBJ1-5; 9 nucleotides agree with TRBD1. The CDR3 sequence is 15 residues long. Trimming took 5 bases from V and 1 from J; bases not matched to a gene: 3. The germline V gene encodes CDR1 MDHEN and CDR2 SYDVKM. The CDR3 here is CASSPTGGSNQPQHF. CDR3 nucleotide sequence: TGTGCCAGCAGTCCGACAGGGGGAAGCAATCAGCCCCAGCATTTT.

V usage is TRBV6-6 and J usage is TRBJ2-7; 8 bases are a match to TRBD2. The length of the CDR3 is 14 residues. Germline values: CDR1 MNHNY, CDR2 SVGAGI (reference sequence). The ends lost 8 bases at V and 3 bases at J; junction bases unmatched: 9. The CDR3 DNA reads as TGTGCCAGCTCCCGGGGGGGGACCCTCTACGAGCAGTACTTC. Translated: CASSRGGTLYEQYF.

This rearrangement joins TRBV5-5 to TRBJ1-5; 7 bases line up with TRBD1. V dropped 4 bases and J dropped 3; count of bases not matched to a gene: 7. Germline lookup yields CDR1 SGHKS and CDR2 YYEKEE (reference sequence). The CDR3 is made up of 15 amino acids. The CDR3 DNA reads as TGTGCCAGCAGCAATGACAGGGTACTCAATCAGCCCCAGCATTTT. Protein: CASSNDRVLNQPQHF.

The rearrangement joins TRBV9 to TRBJ2-1; 9 bases match TRBD2. CDR1 SGDLS and CDR2 YYNGEE come from the germline V gene. Losses at the gene ends were 1 base for V and 5 bases for J; bases not matched to a gene: 4. This CDR3 region has 15 residues. The CDR3 sequence: CASSVWEREDNEQFF. The CDR3 nucleotides read TGTGCCAGCAGCGTATGGGAGCGGGAGGACAATGAGCAGTTCTTC.

V is TRBV5-6 and J is TRBJ1-6, with 9 bases matching TRBD1. Germline lookup yields CDR1 SGHDT and CDR2 YYEEEE. This CDR3 has 15 residues. J lost 7 bases, V lost 4 bases, and 6 bases had no gene match. The CDR3 sequence is CASSPGTGQNSPLHF. The CDR3 DNA sequence: TGTGCCAGCAGCCCTGGGACAGGGCAGAATTCACCCCTCCACTTT.